The present TCR beta chain was sequenced within a study of blood T cell repertoires in COVID-19 (dated by TCRdb to 2018 to 2021). For the study in its entirety: Samples from collaborators originated in the United States, Italy and Spain and spanned both the acute and convalescent phases of COVID-19. The prospective study material was composed of cDNA or gDNA derived from T cells, B-cell-depleted T cells, or PBMCs. Where available, HLA class I and class II types were taken from metadata supplied by the sample provider and were not determined by assay-based typing. The repertoires were made available in a free public database intended to serve as a resource for research on the immune response to SARS-CoV-2. Sample metadata almost always included a de-identified subject ID, COVID-19 status, age in years and sex. The samples were drawn from the first 160 participants of the ongoing ImmuneRACE study and from about 1,200 subjects provided by 6 global collaborators. Deeply sampled blood TCRbeta repertoires from subjects exposed to, actively infected with, or recovered from COVID-19 were included in the dataset.

Participants in the prospective study were enrolled through a virtual design, were aged roughly 18 to 100 years, and lived in roughly 24 United States geographic areas. Cohort assignment in the prospective study relied on participant-reported clinical history from a screening survey and a study questionnaire. Mobile phlebotomists in the prospective study collected whole blood, serum and a nasopharyngeal or oropharyngeal swab from every participant. Over a 2-month period, participants in the prospective study had the option of providing additional blood draws and questionnaires. Blood samples from the prospective study were shipped frozen or at room temperature prior to DNA extraction. Results the study describes overall, beyond this receptor: Clinical and demographic metadata were provided uncurated, with the amount varying by source and participant.

As concerns this clone: Its cognate antigen has yet to be identified. Base qualities are not recorded, but no much larger clone differs from it by a single base.

TCRbeta CDR3 regions were amplified from genomic DNA using the immunoSEQ Assay, a bias-controlled multiplex PCR. In the original analysis: The number of nucleated cells in each sample was estimated from the amplification of reference gene primers within the assay. To quantify the absolute abundance of each unique TCRbeta CDR3 rearrangement, sequence reads were collapsed and filtered. For each sample, productive Simpson clonality was calculated by taking the square root of Simpson's diversity index across productive rearrangements. Here the immuneACCESS table is served through TCRdb, limited to in-frame sequences with V and J called. Missing clones are a known gap in these copies; in checked studies unresolved V genes cover under half, and the rest lacks a known reason. The V and J calls and clone size are taken from that table; D and trimming were inferred from the DNA. This sample holds about 400,000 clones; 88% were observed only once. Roughly 2% of the sample rests with the top ten.

Reading the germline V gene (reference sequence) gives CDR1 LNHDA and CDR2 SQIVND. From cysteine to phenylalanine, the CDR3 is 11 amino acids long. Only CDR3 DNA is held: 33 bases, read in frame from base 1. Sequencing was done on a sample of PBMCs or T cells enriched from blood (not recorded which). The TCR comes from a woman in her 40s with acute COVID-19. The chain uses TRBV19 and TRBJ1-2, with a weak D call of TRBD1 (5 bases match). The CDR3 protein is CVTQGSYGYTF. The nucleotide sequence is given as TGTGTAACCCAGGGAAGCTATGGCTACACCTTC.